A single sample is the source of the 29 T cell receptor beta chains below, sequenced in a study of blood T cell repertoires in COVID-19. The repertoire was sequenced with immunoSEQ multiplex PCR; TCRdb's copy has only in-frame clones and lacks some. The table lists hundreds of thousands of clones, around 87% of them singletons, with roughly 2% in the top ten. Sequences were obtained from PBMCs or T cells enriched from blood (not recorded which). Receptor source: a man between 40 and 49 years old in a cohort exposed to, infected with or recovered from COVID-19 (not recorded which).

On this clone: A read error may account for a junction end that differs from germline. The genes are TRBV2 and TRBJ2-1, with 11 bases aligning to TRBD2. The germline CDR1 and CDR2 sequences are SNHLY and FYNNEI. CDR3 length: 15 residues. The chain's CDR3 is CASREGLAGYNEQFF. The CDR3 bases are TGTGCCAGCAGGGAAGGACTAGCGGGCTACAATGAGCAGTTCTTC.

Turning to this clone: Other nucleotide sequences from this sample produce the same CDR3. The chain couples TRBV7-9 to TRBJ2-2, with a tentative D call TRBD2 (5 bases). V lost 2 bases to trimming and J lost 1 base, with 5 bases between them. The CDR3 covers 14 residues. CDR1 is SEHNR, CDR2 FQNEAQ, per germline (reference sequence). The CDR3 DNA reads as TGTGCCAGCAGCTTACGGGGGAACACCGGGGAGCTGTTTTTT. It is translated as CASSLRGNTGELFF.

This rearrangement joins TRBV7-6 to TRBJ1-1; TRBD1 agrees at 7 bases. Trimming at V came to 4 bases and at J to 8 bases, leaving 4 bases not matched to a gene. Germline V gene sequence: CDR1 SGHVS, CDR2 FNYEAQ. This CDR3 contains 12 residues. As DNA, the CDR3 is TGTGCCAGCAGCTCGACAGGGTCGGAAGCTTTCTTT. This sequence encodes CASSSTGSEAFF. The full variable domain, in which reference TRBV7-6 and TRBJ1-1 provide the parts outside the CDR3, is GAGVSQSPRYKVTKRGQDVALRCDPISGHVSLYWYRQALGQGPEFLTYFNYEAQQDKSGLPNDRFSAERPEGSISTLTIQRTEQRDSAMYRCASSSTGSEAFFGQGTRLTVV.

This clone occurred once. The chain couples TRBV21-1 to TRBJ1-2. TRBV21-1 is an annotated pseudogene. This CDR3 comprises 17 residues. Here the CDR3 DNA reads TGTGCCAGCAGCAAAGGTCTACACCCGGGACTCAGGGCTGGCTACACCTTC. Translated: CASSKGLHPGLRAGYTF.

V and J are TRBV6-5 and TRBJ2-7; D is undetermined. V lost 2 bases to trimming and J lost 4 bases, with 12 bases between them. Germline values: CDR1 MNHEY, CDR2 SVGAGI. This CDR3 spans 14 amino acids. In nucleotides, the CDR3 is TGTGCCAGCAGTTACCTAGGAGAGAATTACGAGCAGTACTTC. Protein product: CASSYLGENYEQYF.

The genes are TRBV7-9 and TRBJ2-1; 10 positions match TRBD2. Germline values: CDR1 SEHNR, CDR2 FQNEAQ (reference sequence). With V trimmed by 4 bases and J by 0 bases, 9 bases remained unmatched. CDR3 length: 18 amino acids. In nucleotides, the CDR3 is TGTGCCAGCAGCTCAGGACTAGCGGCCGCTAGCTCCTACAATGAGCAGTTCTTC. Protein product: CASSSGLAAASSYNEQFF. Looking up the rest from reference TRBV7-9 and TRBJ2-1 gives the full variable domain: DTGVSQNPRHKITKRGQNVTFRCDPISEHNRLYWYRQTLGQGPEFLTYFQNEAQLEKSRLLSDRFSAERPKGSFSTLEIQRTEQGDSAMYLCASSSGLAAASSYNEQFFGPGTRLTVL.

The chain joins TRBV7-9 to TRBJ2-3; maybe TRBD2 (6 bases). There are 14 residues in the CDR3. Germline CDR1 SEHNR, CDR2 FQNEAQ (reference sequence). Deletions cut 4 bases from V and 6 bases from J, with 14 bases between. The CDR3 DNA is TGTGCCAGCAGCTCCCAGGTGGGAGGCGATACGCAGTATTTT. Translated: CASSSQVGGDTQYF.

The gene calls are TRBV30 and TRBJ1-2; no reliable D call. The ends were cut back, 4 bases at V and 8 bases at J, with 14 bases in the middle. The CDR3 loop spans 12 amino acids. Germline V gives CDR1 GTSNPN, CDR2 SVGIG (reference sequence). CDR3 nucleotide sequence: TGTGCCTGGATCCGCCAGTTGGGCGGCTACACCTTC. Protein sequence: CAWIRQLGGYTF.

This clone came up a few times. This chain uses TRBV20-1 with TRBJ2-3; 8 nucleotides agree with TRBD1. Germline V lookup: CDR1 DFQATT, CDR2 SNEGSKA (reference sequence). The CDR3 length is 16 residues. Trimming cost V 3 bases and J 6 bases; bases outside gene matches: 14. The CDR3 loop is CSASQVAGGGKDTQYF. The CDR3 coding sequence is TGCAGTGCTAGTCAAGTCGCAGGGGGCGGTAAGGATACGCAGTATTTT.

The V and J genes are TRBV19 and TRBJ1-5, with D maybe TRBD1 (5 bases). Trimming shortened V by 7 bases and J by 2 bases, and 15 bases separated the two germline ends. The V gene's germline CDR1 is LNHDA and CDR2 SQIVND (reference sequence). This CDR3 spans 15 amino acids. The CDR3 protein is CASILDSLGNQPQHF. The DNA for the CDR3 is TGTGCCAGTATTCTTGACAGTTTGGGCAATCAGCCCCAGCATTTT. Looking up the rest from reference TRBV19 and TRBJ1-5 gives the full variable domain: DGGITQSPKYLFRKEGQNVTLSCEQNLNHDAMYWYRQDPGQGLRLIYYSQIVNDFQKGDIAEGYSVSREKKESFPLTVTSAQKNPTAFYLCASILDSLGNQPQHFGDGTRLSIL.

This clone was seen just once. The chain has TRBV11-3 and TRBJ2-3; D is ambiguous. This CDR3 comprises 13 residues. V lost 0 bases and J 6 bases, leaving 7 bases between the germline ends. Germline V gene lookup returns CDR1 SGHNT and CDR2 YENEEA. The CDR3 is CASSLDQADTQYF. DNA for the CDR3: TGTGCCAGCAGCTTAGATCAGGCGGATACGCAGTATTTT.

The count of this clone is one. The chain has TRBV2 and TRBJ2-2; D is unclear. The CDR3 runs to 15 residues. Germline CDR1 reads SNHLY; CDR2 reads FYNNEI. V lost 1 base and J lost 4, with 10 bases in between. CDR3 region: CASSEVSWATGELFF. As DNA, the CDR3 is TGTGCCAGCAGTGAAGTCAGCTGGGCCACCGGGGAGCTGTTTTTT.

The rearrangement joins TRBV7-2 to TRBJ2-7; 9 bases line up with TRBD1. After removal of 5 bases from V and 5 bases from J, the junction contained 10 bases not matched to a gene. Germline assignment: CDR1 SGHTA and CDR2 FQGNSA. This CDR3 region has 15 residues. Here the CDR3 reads CASSAQPGQGHEQYF. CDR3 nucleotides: TGTGCCAGCAGCGCACAACCGGGACAGGGCCACGAGCAGTACTTC.

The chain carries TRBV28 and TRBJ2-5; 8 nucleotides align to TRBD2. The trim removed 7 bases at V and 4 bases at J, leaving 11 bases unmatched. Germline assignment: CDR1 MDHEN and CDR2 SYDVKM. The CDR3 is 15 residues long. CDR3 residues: CASISGAAGGETQYF. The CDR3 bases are TGTGCCAGCATATCCGGGGCCGCGGGAGGAGAGACCCAGTACTTC.

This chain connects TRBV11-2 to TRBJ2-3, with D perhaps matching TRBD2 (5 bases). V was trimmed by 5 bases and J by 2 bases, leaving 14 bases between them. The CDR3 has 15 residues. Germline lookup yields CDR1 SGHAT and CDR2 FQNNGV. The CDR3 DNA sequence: TGTGCCAGCAGCCCCTCCGGGGTTTACACAGATACGCAGTATTTT. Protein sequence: CASSPSGVYTDTQYF. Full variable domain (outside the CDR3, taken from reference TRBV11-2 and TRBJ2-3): EAGVAQSPRYKIIEKRQSVAFWCNPISGHATLYWYQQILGQGPKLLIQFQNNGVVDDSQLPKDRFSAERLKGVDSTLKIQPAKLEDSAVYLCASSPSGVYTDTQYFGPGTRLTVL.

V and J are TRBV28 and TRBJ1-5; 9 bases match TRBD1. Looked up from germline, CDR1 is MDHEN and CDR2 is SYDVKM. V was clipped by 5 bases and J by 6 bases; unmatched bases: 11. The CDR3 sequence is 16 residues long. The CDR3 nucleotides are TGTGCCAGCAGTCCTCCGGGACAGGGTAGGAGTCAGCCCCAGCATTTT. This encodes CASSPPGQGRSQPQHF.

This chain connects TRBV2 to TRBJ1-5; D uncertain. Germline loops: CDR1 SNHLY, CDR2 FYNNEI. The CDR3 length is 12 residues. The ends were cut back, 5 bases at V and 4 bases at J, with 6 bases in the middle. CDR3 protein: CASSLQNQPQHF. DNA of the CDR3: TGTGCCAGCAGTCTACAGAATCAGCCCCAGCATTTT.

CDR3 coding DNA: TGCGCCAGCAGTGACGACAGGGGGACTGAAGCTTTCTTT. Residues: CASSDDRGTEAFF. J is TRBJ1-1 and V is TRBV10-2, with 9 bases that match TRBD1. Looked up from germline, CDR1 is WSHSY and CDR2 is SAAADI. The CDR3 loop spans 13 amino acids. V was clipped by 3 bases and J by 5 bases; unmatched bases: 1.

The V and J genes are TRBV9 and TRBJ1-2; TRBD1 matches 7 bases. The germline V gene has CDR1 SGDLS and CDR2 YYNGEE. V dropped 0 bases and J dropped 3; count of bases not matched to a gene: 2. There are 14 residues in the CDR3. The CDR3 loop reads CASSVATGDYGYTF. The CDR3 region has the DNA TGTGCCAGCAGCGTAGCTACAGGGGACTATGGCTACACCTTC.

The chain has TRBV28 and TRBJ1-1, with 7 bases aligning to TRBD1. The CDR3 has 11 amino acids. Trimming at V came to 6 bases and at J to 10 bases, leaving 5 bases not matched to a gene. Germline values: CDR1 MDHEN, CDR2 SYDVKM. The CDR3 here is CASRTGEVAFF. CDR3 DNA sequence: TGTGCCAGCAGAACAGGGGAGGTAGCTTTCTTT.

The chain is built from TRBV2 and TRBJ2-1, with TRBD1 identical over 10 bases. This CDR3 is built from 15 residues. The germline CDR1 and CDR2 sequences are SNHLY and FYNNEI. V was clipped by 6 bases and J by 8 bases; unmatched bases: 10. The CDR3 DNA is TGTGCCAGCAGACCAGACAGGGGGCACACACATGAGCAGTTCTTC. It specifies CASRPDRGHTHEQFF.

CDR3 sequence reads: CASSLIRGPLNEQFF. For the CDR3, the DNA is TGTGCCAGCAGCTTAATACGTGGGCCCCTCAATGAGCAGTTCTTC. The chain uses TRBV7-3 and TRBJ2-1; the D is unclear. CDR1 and CDR2 from the germline V gene are SGHTA and FQGTGA. The CDR3 has 15 residues. Trimming took off 1 base at V and 6 bases at J, with 13 bases between the two ends. Variable domain in full (rest from reference TRBV7-3 and TRBJ2-1): GAGVSQTPSNKVTEKGKYVELRCDPISGHTALYWYRQSLGQGPEFLIYFQGTGAADDSGLPNDRFFAVRPEGSVSTLKIQRTERGDSAVYLCASSLIRGPLNEQFFGPGTRLTVL.

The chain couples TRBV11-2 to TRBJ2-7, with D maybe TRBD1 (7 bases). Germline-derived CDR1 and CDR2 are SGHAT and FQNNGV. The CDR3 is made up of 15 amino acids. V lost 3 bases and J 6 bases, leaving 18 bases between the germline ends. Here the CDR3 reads CASSLGLEGALEQYF. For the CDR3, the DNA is TGTGCCAGCAGCTTGGGATTGGAGGGGGCTCTCGAGCAGTACTTC.

The CDR3, as DNA: TGTGCCAGCAGCCCAACCGGGACAGGGGATAGGGAAAAACTGTTTTTT. This encodes CASSPTGTGDREKLFF. The chain is built from TRBV3-1 (or the pseudogene TRBV3-2) and TRBJ1-4; TRBD1 matches 10 bases. The CDR3 contains 16 residues. The V segment lost 4 bases and the J segment 8 bases; nucleotides outside the gene matches: 10. The germline CDR1 and CDR2 sequences are LGHDT and YNNKEL (reference sequence).

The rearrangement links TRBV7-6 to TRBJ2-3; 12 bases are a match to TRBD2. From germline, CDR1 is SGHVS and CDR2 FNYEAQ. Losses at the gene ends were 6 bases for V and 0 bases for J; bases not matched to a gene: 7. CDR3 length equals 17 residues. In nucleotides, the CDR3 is TGTGCCAGCAGTAGACTAGCGGGAGCCCTTAGCACAGATACGCAGTATTTT. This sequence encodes CASSRLAGALSTDTQYF.

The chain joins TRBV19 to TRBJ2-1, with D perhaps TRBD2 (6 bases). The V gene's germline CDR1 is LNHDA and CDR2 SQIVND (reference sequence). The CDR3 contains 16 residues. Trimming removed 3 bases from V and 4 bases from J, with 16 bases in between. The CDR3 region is CASSIQVGAGYNEQFF. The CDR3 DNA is TGTGCCAGTAGTATCCAGGTAGGGGCGGGGTACAATGAGCAGTTCTTC.

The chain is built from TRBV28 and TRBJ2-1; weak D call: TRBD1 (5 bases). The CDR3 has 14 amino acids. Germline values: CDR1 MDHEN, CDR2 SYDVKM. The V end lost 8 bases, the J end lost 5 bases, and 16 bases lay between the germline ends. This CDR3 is CASGGQGSNNEQFF. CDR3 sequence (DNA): TGTGCCAGCGGCGGTCAGGGCAGCAACAATGAGCAGTTCTTC.

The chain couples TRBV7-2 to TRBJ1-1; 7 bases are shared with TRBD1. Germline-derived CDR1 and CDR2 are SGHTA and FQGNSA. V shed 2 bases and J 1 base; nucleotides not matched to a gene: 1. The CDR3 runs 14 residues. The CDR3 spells CASSLQGGNTEAFF. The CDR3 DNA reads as TGTGCCAGCAGCTTACAGGGGGGGAACACTGAAGCTTTCTTT.

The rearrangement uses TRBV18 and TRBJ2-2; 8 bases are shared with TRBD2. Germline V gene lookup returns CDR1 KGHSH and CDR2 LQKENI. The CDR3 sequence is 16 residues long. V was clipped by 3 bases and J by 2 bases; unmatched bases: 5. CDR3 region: CASSPGTRYNTGELFF. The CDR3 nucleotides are TGTGCCAGCTCACCCGGGACTAGATACAACACCGGGGAGCTGTTTTTT. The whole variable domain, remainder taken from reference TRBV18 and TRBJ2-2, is NAGVMQNPRHLVRRRGQEARLRCSPMKGHSHVYWYRQLPEEGLKFMVYLQKENIIDESGMPKERFSAEFPKEGPSILRIQQVVRGDSAAYFCASSPGTRYNTGELFFGEGSRLTVL.